The rows below give T cell receptor beta chains drawn from one sample of a study of T cells in Graves' hyperthyroidism and ophthalmopathy. TCRdb analysed the multiplex PCR reads with MiXCR anew, one entry per CDR3 protein. This table holds some 350,000 distinct CDR3 sequences, roughly 15% found once. The sample taken for sequencing was blood. The receptors here all came from a woman aged 55-69 years with Graves' ophthalmopathy. Both conserved end residues are part of each CDR3. The order of the fields is D gene, J gene, V gene, clone size, CDR3 protein, CDR3 DNA. D genes are given only for firm matches. Clone size is stated in some rows and not others, as once, few, many or a class when expanded.

>TRBD2|TRBJ2-5|TRBV29-1|-
CSVEWLAEFQYF
TGCAGCGTTGAATGGCTAGCGGAGTTCCAGTACTTC
>-|TRBJ2-5|TRBV20-1|many
CSASGIGEEETQYF
TGCAGTGCTAGCGGGATTGGAGAAGAAGAGACCCAGTACTTC
>-|TRBJ2-2|TRBV7-3|few
CASSSRPGGELFF
TGTGCCAGCAGCTCCCGCCCGGGCGGGGAGCTGTTTTTT
>-|TRBJ2-5|TRBV24-1|many
CATSDPTQGRETQYF
TGTGCCACCAGTGATCCTACCCAGGGACGGGAGACCCAGTACTTC
>-|TRBJ2-7|TRBV20-1|few
CSASLSKTEEQYF
TGCAGTGCTAGTCTCTCCAAAACGGAGGAGCAGTACTTC
>TRBD1|TRBJ2-7|TRBV5-1|many
CASSYDRGMDEQYF
TGCGCCAGCAGCTACGACAGGGGAATGGACGAGCAGTACTTC
>-|TRBJ2-7|TRBV5-4|few
CASSFGRDGYEQYF
TGTGCCAGCAGCTTCGGCAGGGACGGCTACGAGCAGTACTTC
>TRBD1|TRBJ2-5|TRBV27|-
CASSPLRGRRTQYF
TGTGCCAGCAGTCCACTCAGGGGGCGGAGGACCCAGTACTTC
>TRBD2|TRBJ2-4|TRBV28|few
CASSYLAGGGDIQYF
TGTGCCAGCAGTTACCTAGCGGGGGGGGGGGACATTCAGTACTTC
>TRBD1|TRBJ2-2|TRBV20-1|many
CSARDSWTGANTGELFF
TGCAGTGCTAGAGATTCCTGGACAGGGGCAAACACCGGGGAGCTGTTTTTT
>TRBD1|TRBJ2-1|TRBV7-2|many
CASSSTRGPFDNEQFF
TGTGCCAGCAGCTCTACTAGGGGGCCCTTCGACAACGAGCAGTTCTTC
>TRBD2|TRBJ2-3|TRBV7-3|many
CASSLTGLASDTQYF
TGTGCCAGCAGCTTAACGGGACTAGCATCCGATACGCAGTATTTT